Reported below is one T cell receptor beta chain. Participants were aged 18 to 89 years from 20 to 30 US areas. Participant-given clinical history determined each cohort assignment. Losses at the gene ends were 3 bases for V and 2 bases for J; bases not matched to a gene: 8. The CDR3 length is 15 residues. CDR1 and CDR2 (germline): SGHRS, YFSETQ. The sample belongs to a study of blood T cell repertoires in COVID-19. Study-level background: Nucleic acid was either cDNA or gDNA, and it came from T cells, B-cell-depleted T cells, or PBMCs.

In the original analysis: From reference gene primer amplification, estimates of nucleated cell counts were derived. The assay was immunoSEQ multiplex PCR, and TCRdb's table has in-frame clones only and misses some. V and J calls and clone size are given by that table; D and trimming were obtained from the DNA. The data show 180,000 or so clones, roughly 84% seen once. The clonotype originates from a woman aged 60-70 years who had recovered from COVID-19. Input material: PBMCs or T cells enriched from blood (not recorded which). V gene TRBV5-1 combines with J gene TRBJ2-7, with TRBD1 matching over 7 bases. The CDR3 is CASSSGRDSPYEQYF. The CDR3 DNA reads as TGCGCCAGCAGCTCCGGCCGGGACAGCCCCTACGAGCAGTACTTC.